This T cell receptor beta chain appears in the sequencing data of a study of T-cell reconstitution after alpha-beta-depleted transplantation in children. The germline V gene encodes CDR1 GTSNPN and CDR2 SVGIG (reference sequence). The CDR3 sequence is 14 residues long. V lost 2 bases and J lost 1; bases outside the gene matches: 3. Molecular barcoding with unique molecular identifiers was used for the TCRbeta library. TCRdb recomputed calls from the PCR reads with MiXCR, one row per CDR3 protein. This sample has 210,000 or so distinct CDR3 sequences, with about 9.2% found just once. This TCR was sampled from a human donor who donated a stem cell graft to a child with acute lymphoblastic leukemia. The sample consisted of PBMCs from the stem cell graft donor, taken from the stem cell graft. The chain joins TRBV30 to TRBJ2-3; the match to TRBD2 covers 7 bases. The CDR3 protein is CAWSSGDGTDTQYF. For the CDR3, the DNA is TGTGCCTGGAGTAGCGGGGATGGCACAGATACGCAGTATTTT.